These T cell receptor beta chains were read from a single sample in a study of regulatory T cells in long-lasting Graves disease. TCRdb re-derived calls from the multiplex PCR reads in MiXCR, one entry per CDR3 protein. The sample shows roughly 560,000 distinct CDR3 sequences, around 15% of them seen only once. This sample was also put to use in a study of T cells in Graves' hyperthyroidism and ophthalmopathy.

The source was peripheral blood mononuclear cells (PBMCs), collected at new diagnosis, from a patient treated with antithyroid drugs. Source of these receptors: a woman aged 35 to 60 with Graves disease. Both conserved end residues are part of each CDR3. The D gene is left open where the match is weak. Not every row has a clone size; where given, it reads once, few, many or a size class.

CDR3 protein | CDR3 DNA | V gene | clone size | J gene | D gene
CASSLAPEAGYGYTF | TGTGCCAGCAGCTTAGCGCCGGAGGCGGGCTATGGCTACACCTTC | TRBV11-3 | many | TRBJ1-2 | NA
CASRRLAGTDTQYF | TGTGCCAGTAGGCGACTAGCGGGCACAGATACGCAGTATTTT | TRBV19 | NA | TRBJ2-3 | TRBD2
CASSRDDLSGLLKSTQYF | TGCGCCAGCAGCCGCGACGATCTTTCGGGACTTCTTAAATCGACCCAGTACTTC | TRBV4-1 | NA | TRBJ2-5 | NA
CASSFREPGTEAFF | TGCGCCAGCAGCTTCCGGGAGCCCGGGACTGAAGCTTTCTTT | TRBV5-1 | NA | TRBJ1-1 | NA
CASIPMSQAGGYTF | TGTGCCAGCATCCCAATGAGTCAGGCTGGTGGCTACACCTTC | TRBV6-1 | many | TRBJ1-2 | NA
CASIQGRLPNEKLFF | TGTGCCAGCATACAGGGCCGTCTCCCTAATGAAAAACTGTTTTTT | TRBV2 | many | TRBJ1-4 | NA
CASSLAGGRDGYTF | TGTGCCAGCAGTTTAGCGGGGGGTAGAGATGGCTACACCTTC | TRBV12-3/TRBV12-4 | many | TRBJ1-2 | NA
CASSYKDREKLFF | TGTGCCAGCAGTTACAAGGACAGGGAAAAACTGTTTTTT | TRBV6-2/TRBV6-3 | NA | TRBJ1-4 | TRBD1
CASSFRQGKGYGYTF | TGTGCCAGCAGTTTCCGACAGGGAAAGGGCTATGGCTACACCTTC | TRBV27 | many | TRBJ1-2 | TRBD1
CAWAPGREIIQYF | TGTGCCTGGGCCCCAGGACGGGAGATCATTCAGTACTTC | TRBV30 | NA | TRBJ2-4 | NA
CASSMSSLQPQHF | TGTGCCAGTAGTATGTCGAGCCTTCAGCCCCAGCATTTT | TRBV19 | NA | TRBJ1-5 | NA
CASSASGVTEAFF | TGCGCCAGCAGTGCGTCAGGGGTCACTGAAGCTTTCTTT | TRBV10-1 | once | TRBJ1-1 | NA
CASNQGIAEAFF | TGTGCCAGCAACCAGGGGATCGCTGAAGCTTTCTTT | TRBV12-3/TRBV12-4 | once | TRBJ1-1 | NA
CASSNRIAGENTGELFF | TGTGCCAGCAGCAACCGAATAGCGGGGGAGAACACCGGGGAGCTGTTTTTT | TRBV7-2 | few | TRBJ2-2 | TRBD2
CASSPGSQAENQPQHF | TGTGCCAGCTCACCAGGGTCTCAAGCCGAAAATCAGCCCCAGCATTTT | TRBV18 | NA | TRBJ1-5 | NA
CASSVIEGSPLHF | TGTGCCAGCAGTGTAATAGAGGGTTCACCCCTCCACTTT | TRBV6-1 | few | TRBJ1-6 | NA
CASSLRSGNTIYF | TGTGCCAGCAGCCTAAGATCTGGAAACACCATATATTTT | TRBV3-1 | many | TRBJ1-3 | NA